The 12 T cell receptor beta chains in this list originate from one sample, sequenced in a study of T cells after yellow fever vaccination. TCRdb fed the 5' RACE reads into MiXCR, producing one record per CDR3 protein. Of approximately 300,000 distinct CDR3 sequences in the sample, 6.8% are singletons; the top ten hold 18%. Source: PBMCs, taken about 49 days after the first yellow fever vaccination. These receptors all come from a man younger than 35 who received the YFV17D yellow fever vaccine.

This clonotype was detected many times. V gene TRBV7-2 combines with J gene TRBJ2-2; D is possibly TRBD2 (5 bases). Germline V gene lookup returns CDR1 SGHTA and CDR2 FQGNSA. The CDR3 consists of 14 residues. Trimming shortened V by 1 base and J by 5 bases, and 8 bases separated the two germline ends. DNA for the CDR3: TGTGCCAGCAGCTTAGAGGCGGGTACCGGGGAGCTGTTTTTT. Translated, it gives CASSLEAGTGELFF.

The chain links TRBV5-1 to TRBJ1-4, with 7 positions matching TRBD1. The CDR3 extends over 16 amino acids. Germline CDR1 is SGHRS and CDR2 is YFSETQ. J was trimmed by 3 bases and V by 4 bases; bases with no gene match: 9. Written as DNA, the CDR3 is TGCGCCAGCAGCCCAAAAACTGGGACAGCTAATGAAAAACTGTTTTTT. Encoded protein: CASSPKTGTANEKLFF. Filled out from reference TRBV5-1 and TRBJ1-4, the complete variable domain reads KAGVTQTPRYLIKTRGQQVTLSCSPISGHRSVSWYQQTPGQGLQFLFEYFSETQRNKGNFPGRFSGRQFSNSRSEMNVSTLELGDSALYLCASSPKTGTANEKLFFGSGTQLSVL.

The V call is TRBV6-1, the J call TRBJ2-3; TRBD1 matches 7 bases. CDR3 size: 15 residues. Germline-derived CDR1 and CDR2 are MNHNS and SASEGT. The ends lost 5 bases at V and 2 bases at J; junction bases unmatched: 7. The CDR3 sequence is CASSPGTETTDTQYF. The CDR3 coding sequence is TGTGCCAGCAGTCCCGGGACAGAGACCACAGATACGCAGTATTTT.

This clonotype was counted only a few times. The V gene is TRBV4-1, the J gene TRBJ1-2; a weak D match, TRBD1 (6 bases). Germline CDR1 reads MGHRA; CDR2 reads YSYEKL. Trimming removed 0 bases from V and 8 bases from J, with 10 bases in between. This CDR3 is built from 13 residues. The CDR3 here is CASSQEGGWGYTF. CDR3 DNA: TGCGCCAGCAGCCAAGAGGGGGGCTGGGGCTACACCTTC.

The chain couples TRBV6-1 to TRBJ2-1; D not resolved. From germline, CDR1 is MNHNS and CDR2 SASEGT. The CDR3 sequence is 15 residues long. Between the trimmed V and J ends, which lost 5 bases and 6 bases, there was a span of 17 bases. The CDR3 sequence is CASSPDPPHRNEQFF. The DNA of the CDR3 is TGTGCCAGCAGTCCAGACCCTCCGCACCGCAATGAGCAGTTCTTC.

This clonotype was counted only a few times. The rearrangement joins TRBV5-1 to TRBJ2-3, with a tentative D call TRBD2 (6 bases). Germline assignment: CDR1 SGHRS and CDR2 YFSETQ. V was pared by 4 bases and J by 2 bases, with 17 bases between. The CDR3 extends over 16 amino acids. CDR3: CASSTRAEGLTDTQYF. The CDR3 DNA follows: TGCGCCAGCAGCACCAGGGCGGAGGGCCTCACAGATACGCAGTATTTT.

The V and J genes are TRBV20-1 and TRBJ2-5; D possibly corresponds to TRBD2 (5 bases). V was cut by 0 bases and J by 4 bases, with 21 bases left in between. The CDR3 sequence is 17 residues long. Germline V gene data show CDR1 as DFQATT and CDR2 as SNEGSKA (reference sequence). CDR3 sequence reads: CSARDSSSGTLGETQYF. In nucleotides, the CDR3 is TGCAGTGCTAGAGATTCCTCTTCGGGAACACTAGGAGAGACCCAGTACTTC.

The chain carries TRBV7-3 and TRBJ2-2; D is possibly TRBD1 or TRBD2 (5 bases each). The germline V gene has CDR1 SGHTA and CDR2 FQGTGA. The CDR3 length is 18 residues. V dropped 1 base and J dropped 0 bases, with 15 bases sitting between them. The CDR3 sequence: CASSLMQGAGSNTGELFF. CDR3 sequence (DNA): TGTGCCAGCAGCTTAATGCAGGGTGCGGGCTCGAACACCGGGGAGCTGTTTTTT.

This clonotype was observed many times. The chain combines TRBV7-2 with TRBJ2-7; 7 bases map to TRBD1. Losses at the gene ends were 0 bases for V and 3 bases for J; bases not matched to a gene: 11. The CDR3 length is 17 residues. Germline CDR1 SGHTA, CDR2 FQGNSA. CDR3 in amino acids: CASSLAGDSQLNYEQYV. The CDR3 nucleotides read TGTGCCAGCAGCTTAGCCGGGGACAGTCAGTTGAACTACGAGCAGTACGTC.

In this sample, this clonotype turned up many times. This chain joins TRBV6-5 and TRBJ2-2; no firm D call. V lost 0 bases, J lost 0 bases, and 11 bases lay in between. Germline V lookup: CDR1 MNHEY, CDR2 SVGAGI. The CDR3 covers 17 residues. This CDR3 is CASSYSKRIANTGELFF. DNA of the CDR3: TGTGCCAGCAGTTACTCGAAGCGCATCGCGAACACCGGGGAGCTGTTTTTT.

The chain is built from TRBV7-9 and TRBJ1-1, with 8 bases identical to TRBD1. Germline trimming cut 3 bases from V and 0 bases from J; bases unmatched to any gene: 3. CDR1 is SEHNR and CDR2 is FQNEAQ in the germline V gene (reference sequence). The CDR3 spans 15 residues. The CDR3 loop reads CASSLLQGVNTEAFF. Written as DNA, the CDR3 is TGTGCCAGCAGCTTGCTACAGGGGGTGAACACTGAAGCTTTCTTT.

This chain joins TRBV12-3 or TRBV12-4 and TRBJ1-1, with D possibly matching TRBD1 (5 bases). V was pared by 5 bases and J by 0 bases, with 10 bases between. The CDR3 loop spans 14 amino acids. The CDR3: CASSARDLNTEAFF. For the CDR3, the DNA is TGTGCCAGCAGTGCCAGGGATTTGAACACTGAAGCTTTCTTT.